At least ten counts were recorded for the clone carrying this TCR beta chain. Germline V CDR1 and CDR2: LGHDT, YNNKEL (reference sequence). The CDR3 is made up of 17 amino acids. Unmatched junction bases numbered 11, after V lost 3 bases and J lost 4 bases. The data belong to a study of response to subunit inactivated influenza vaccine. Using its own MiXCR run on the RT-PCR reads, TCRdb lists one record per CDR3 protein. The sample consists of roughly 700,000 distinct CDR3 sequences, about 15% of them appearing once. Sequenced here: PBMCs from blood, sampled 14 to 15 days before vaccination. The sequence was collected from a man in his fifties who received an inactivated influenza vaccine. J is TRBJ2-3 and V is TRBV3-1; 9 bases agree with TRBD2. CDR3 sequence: CASSHPLRGGGADTQYF. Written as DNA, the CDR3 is TGTGCCAGCAGCCACCCGTTGCGGGGGGGTGGGGCAGATACGCAGTATTTT.